The 13 T cell receptor beta chains in this list originate from one sample, sequenced in a study of T cell repertoires in cytomegalovirus infection. TCRdb reprocessed the reads via MiXCR and lists one record per CDR3 protein. The repertoire holds under 450,000 distinct CDR3 sequences, with about 35% as singletons. These receptors' antigens are unknown. Here the sequenced sample was cultured PBMCs, taken from culture after CMV antigen stimulation. Receptor source: a human donor in good health (CMV status not recorded). Some clones in this sample may be carry-over from other donors' samples.

The J gene is TRBJ1-4, the V gene TRBV4-3; D possibly corresponds to TRBD1 (5 bases). Trimming took 4 bases from V and 9 from J, leaving 18 bases between them. CDR3 length equals 15 residues. Per the germline V gene, CDR1 is LGHNA and CDR2 is YSLEER. The DNA for the CDR3 is TGCGCCAGCAGCCGGGCGCAGGGAGTGGGGAAAAAACTGTTTTTT. It codes for CASSRAQGVGKKLFF.

This clonotype was seen ten or more times. V and J are TRBV7-2 and TRBJ1-2; D may be TRBD1 (6 bases). The CDR3 has 14 amino acids. V was shortened by 5 bases and J by 8 bases, with 18 bases between the two germline ends. CDR1 and CDR2 (germline): SGHTA, FQGNSA. The CDR3 protein is CASSPLQGREGYTF. CDR3 in DNA: TGTGCCAGCAGCCCCCTACAGGGCCGTGAGGGCTACACCTTC.

V usage is TRBV25-1 and J usage is TRBJ2-3; D is uncertain. Trimming pared 4 bases from V and 6 bases from J, leaving 8 bases between. The germline CDR1 and CDR2 sequences are MGHDK and SYGVNS. The CDR3 length is 12 residues. CDR3 loop: CASSGNGDTQYF. The CDR3 region has the DNA TGTGCCAGCAGTGGAAATGGGGATACGCAGTATTTT.

The chain carries TRBV6-6 and TRBJ2-3, with 12 nucleotides matching TRBD2. J lost 4 bases, V lost 7 bases, and 6 bases had no gene match. Germline CDR1 MNHNY, CDR2 SVGAGI (reference sequence). The CDR3 contains 15 residues. CDR3 DNA: TGTGCCAGCAAGGAACTAGCGGGAGGTCCAGATACGCAGTATTTT. This gives the protein CASKELAGGPDTQYF.

Only a few counts were recorded for this clonotype. The chain uses TRBV6-2 or TRBV6-3 and TRBJ2-7, with 9 positions matching TRBD1. The CDR3 has 13 residues. V lost 4 bases and J lost 7; bases outside the gene matches: 5. Germline CDR1 MNHEY, CDR2 SVGEGT. CDR3 in amino acids: CASSSGTGFEQYV. Written as DNA, the CDR3 is TGTGCCAGCAGTTCCGGGACAGGGTTTGAGCAGTACGTC.

This clonotype has a handful of counts. The chain links TRBV4-3 to TRBJ2-1, with 10 positions matching TRBD2. Per the germline V gene, CDR1 is LGHNA and CDR2 is YSLEER. The V and J ends lost 0 bases and 7 bases, in that order; junction bases with no gene match: 12. The CDR3 spans 18 residues. CDR3 sequence reads: CASSQDFVGGLAMNEQFF. Here the CDR3 DNA reads TGCGCCAGCAGCCAAGATTTCGTTGGGGGACTAGCGATGAATGAGCAGTTCTTC.

Only a few counts were recorded for this clonotype. The chain employs TRBV4-3 and TRBJ2-4; D is perhaps TRBD1 (6 bases). The germline CDR1 and CDR2 sequences are LGHNA and YSLEER. V lost 0 bases and J 4 bases, leaving 10 bases between the germline ends. There are 15 residues in the CDR3. The CDR3 DNA is TGCGCCAGCAGCCAAGATCTTACAGGGAAAAACATTCAGTACTTC. As protein: CASSQDLTGKNIQYF.

The chain carries TRBV12-3 or TRBV12-4 and TRBJ2-7; D gene uncertain. This CDR3 has 14 amino acids. V was clipped by 6 bases and J by 3 bases, with 15 bases between them. The DNA of the CDR3 is TGTGCCAGCAGCCCTGACCTTTTAAGCTACGAGCAGTACGTC. Its translation: CASSPDLLSYEQYV.

A few counts support this clonotype. The chain recombines TRBV7-6 with TRBJ1-1; D not resolved. With 1 base removed from V and 11 bases from J, the gap between germline ends came to 14 bases. CDR1 is SGHVS, CDR2 FNYEAQ, per germline. The CDR3 contains 13 residues. The CDR3 DNA reads TGTGCCAGCAGCTTAGGGACCGTTAATGCGGCTTTCTTT. This codes for CASSLGTVNAAFF.

This clonotype came up a few times. This chain connects TRBV6-6 to TRBJ1-2; the match to TRBD1 covers 8 bases. V lost 5 bases, J lost 7 bases, and 15 bases stayed unmatched. Germline CDR1 reads MNHNY; CDR2 reads SVGAGI (reference sequence). This CDR3 region has 16 residues. CDR3 sequence: CASSEDRTGSGFGYTF. CDR3 DNA sequence: TGTGCCAGCAGTGAGGATCGGACAGGGTCCGGGTTTGGCTACACCTTC.

The gene calls are TRBV11-2 and TRBJ2-3, with D tentatively TRBD2 (6 bases). V was pared by 5 bases and J by 2 bases, with 17 bases between. From germline, CDR1 is SGHAT and CDR2 FQNNGV. This CDR3 comprises 16 residues. The CDR3 reads CASSPHSGGITDTQYF. CDR3 nucleotides: TGTGCCAGCAGCCCTCATAGCGGTGGAATCACAGATACGCAGTATTTT.

The chain carries TRBV10-3 and TRBJ1-2, with D uncertain. Looked up from germline, CDR1 is ENHRY and CDR2 is SYGVKD. The V end lost 4 bases, the J end lost 3 bases, and 6 bases lay between the germline ends. The length of the CDR3 is 12 residues. DNA of the CDR3: TGTGCCATCAGTGGGGAATACTATGGCTACACCTTC. Its protein product is CAISGEYYGYTF.

Only a few counts were recorded for this clonotype. The chain couples TRBV10-3 to TRBJ2-1; perhaps TRBD2 as D (5 bases). This CDR3 contains 15 residues. Trimming took 10 bases from V and 4 from J, leaving 20 bases between them. Germline assignment: CDR1 ENHRY and CDR2 SYGVKD. CDR3 nucleotides: TGTGCCACCACATCCCCGCTAGCAACTTACAATGAGCAGTTCTTC. Residues: CATTSPLATYNEQFF.